Below are 19 T cell receptor beta chains sequenced from a single sample in a study of cytomegalovirus exposure and HLA in healthy donors. Vbeta (60) and Jbeta (13) primers were used in the PCR. The assay was immunoSEQ multiplex PCR, and TCRdb's table has in-frame clones only and misses some. The repertoire includes about 170,000 clones, roughly 79% of them detected once, and approximately 6% sits in the top ten. The sequencing sample was made of PBMCs. The receptors come from a man aged 35 to 55 in good health and CMV-seropositive.

The V and J genes are TRBV7-3 and TRBJ2-1; 11 bases match TRBD2. The CDR3 is made up of 15 amino acids. V lost 1 base to trimming and J lost 10 bases; unmatched junction nucleotides: 6. The germline gives CDR1 SGHTA, CDR2 FQGTGA. The CDR3 here is CASSLSSGRANEQFF. The CDR3 DNA reads as TGTGCCAGCAGCTTAAGTAGCGGGAGGGCCAACGAGCAGTTCTTC.

This chain links TRBV6-1 with TRBJ2-5; 8 bases align to TRBD1. Germline loops: CDR1 MNHNS, CDR2 SASEGT. This CDR3 has 16 residues. The ends lost 3 bases at V and 5 bases at J; junction bases unmatched: 11. In DNA form, the CDR3 reads TGTGCCAGCAGTGACCAGGGGGCGCCGGACCCCGAGACCCAGTACTTC. Amino acids: CASSDQGAPDPETQYF.

This clone has more than one count but fewer than ten. The chain has TRBV7-6 and TRBJ2-7; TRBD2 aligns across 7 bases. Germline V lookup: CDR1 SGHVS, CDR2 FNYEAQ. The CDR3 contains 14 residues. V lost 4 bases, J lost 6 bases, and 9 bases stayed unmatched. The DNA of the CDR3 is TGTGCCAGCAGCTCGGGGGGAGGGGTGGCCGAGCAGTACTTC. Its protein is CASSSGGGVAEQYF.

This sequence joins TRBV5-8 and TRBJ1-2, with D possibly being TRBD1 (5 bases). Germline lookup yields CDR1 SGHTS and CDR2 YDEGEE. V lost 1 base, J lost 8 bases, and 18 bases lay in between. The CDR3 has 15 residues. CDR3 coding DNA: TGTGCCAGCAGCTTGTATACAGGAAAGGCGTACGGCTACACCTTC. It is translated as CASSLYTGKAYGYTF.

The rearrangement joins TRBV28 to TRBJ1-4; 8 bases align to TRBD1. In germline, CDR1 is MDHEN, CDR2 SYDVKM. Trimming cost V 1 base and J 5 bases; bases outside gene matches: 3. The CDR3 is 15 amino acids. The CDR3 region is CASSLSGQGNEKLFF. DNA for the CDR3: TGTGCCAGCAGTTTATCAGGACAGGGCAATGAAAAACTGTTTTTT. The complete variable domain, with remaining parts taken from reference TRBV28 and TRBJ1-4, reads DVKVTQSSRYLVKRTGEKVFLECVQDMDHENMFWYRQDPGLGLRLIYFSYDVKMKEKGDIPEGYSVSREKKERFSLILESASTNQTSMYLCASSLSGQGNEKLFFGSGTQLSVL.

As to this clone: Compared with germline, one end of the junction differs, possibly owing to a read error. The same CDR3 can be traced to other DNA sequences in this sample. The rearrangement uses TRBV6-6 and TRBJ1-1; D is possibly TRBD1 (5 bases). Germline CDR1 reads MNHNY; CDR2 reads SVGAGI (reference sequence). The CDR3 has 13 residues. The CDR3 DNA reads TGTGCTAGCAGCCCATTCGGGGGAGTGGAAGGTTTCTTT. This translates into CASSPFGGVEGFF.

The chain has TRBV27 and TRBJ2-5; TRBD2 might be the D (5 bases). The CDR3 loop spans 17 amino acids. The germline V gene encodes CDR1 MNHEY and CDR2 SMNVEV (reference sequence). The V gene lost 5 bases and the J gene lost 0 bases, with 19 bases spanning the gap. The CDR3 region is CASSVLEGEIHQETQYF. The CDR3 bases are TGTGCCAGCAGTGTTCTAGAGGGAGAAATACACCAAGAGACCCAGTACTTC.

V gene TRBV28 combines with J gene TRBJ2-7, with TRBD2 matching over 10 bases. Germline V lookup: CDR1 MDHEN, CDR2 SYDVKM. The CDR3 contains 14 residues. V trimming: 6 bases; J trimming: 9 bases; junction bases outside the gene matches: 11. CDR3 residues: CASSSSGRGRRQYF. The CDR3 DNA follows: TGTGCCAGCAGCTCTAGCGGGAGAGGGAGAAGGCAGTACTTC.

The chain uses TRBV6-5 and TRBJ1-2; 9 bases are shared with TRBD1. The V gene end was trimmed by 2 bases and the J gene end by 6 bases; junction bases not matched to a gene: 1. The CDR3 contains 13 residues. CDR1 and CDR2 (germline): MNHEY, SVGAGI. CDR3: CASSYRTGDGYTF. The CDR3, as DNA: TGTGCCAGCAGTTACCGGACAGGGGATGGCTACACCTTC.

Worth noting for this clone: No DNA is shown, since the ends of the CDR3 on it are uncertain; the CDR3 is the one TCRdb lists. The V and J genes are TRBV21-1 and TRBJ1-5; no DNA check was done on the table's D call, TRBD1. TRBV21-1 is a pseudogene. 21 amino acids form the CDR3, both terminal residues included. The CDR3 reads CASSKFGRGTGLSRSNQPQHF.

The chain employs TRBV5-1 and TRBJ2-7; 8 bases agree with TRBD2. Germline loops: CDR1 SGHRS, CDR2 YFSETQ. With V trimmed by 0 bases and J by 2 bases, 1 base remained unmatched. This CDR3 spans 14 amino acids. The CDR3 nucleotides are TGCGCCAGCAGCTTGGTAGCGGGACCCTACGAGCAGTACTTC. Its translation is CASSLVAGPYEQYF.

This clone was picked up a small number of times. The junction shows a germline mismatch at one end, possibly a read error. CDR3 bases: TGTGCCAGCAGTGAAAGGGCGGCGGGCGTAGCCAAAAACAGTCAGTACTTC. The encoded protein is CASSERAAGVAKNSQYF. The chain couples TRBV2 to TRBJ2-4; D possibly corresponds to TRBD2 (5 bases). Germline CDR1 is SNHLY and CDR2 is FYNNEI. There are 17 residues in the CDR3.

The chain links TRBV7-8 to TRBJ2-3; no firm D call. This CDR3 spans 12 amino acids. V was shortened by 1 base and J by 4 bases, with 3 bases between the two germline ends. From germline, CDR1 is SGHVS and CDR2 FQNEAQ. CDR3 nucleotides: TGTGCCAGCAGCTTAGGAGCAGATACGCAGTATTTT. Amino acid sequence: CASSLGADTQYF. The full variable domain, rest sourced from reference TRBV7-8 and TRBJ2-3, is GAGVSQSPRYKVAKRGQDVALRCDPISGHVSLFWYQQALGQGPEFLTYFQNEAQLDKSGLPSDRFFAERPEGSVSTLKIQRTQQEDSAVYLCASSLGADTQYFGPGTRLTVL.

This clone has only one observation. The V and J genes are TRBV14 and TRBJ2-5, with TRBD2 matching over 11 bases. Unmatched junction bases numbered 7, after V lost 6 bases and J lost 4 bases. CDR3 length equals 15 residues. The germline V gene has CDR1 SGHDN and CDR2 FVKESK. The CDR3 reads CASSPLAGARETQYF. In DNA form, the CDR3 reads TGTGCCAGCAGTCCACTAGCGGGGGCCCGAGAGACCCAGTACTTC.

V is TRBV5-4 and J is TRBJ2-2, with 7 positions matching TRBD2. This CDR3 region has 16 residues. V shed 4 bases, J shed 0 bases, and the junction held 6 bases outside the gene matches. Germline CDR1 is SGHNT and CDR2 is YYREEE (reference sequence). The CDR3 here is CASSRVLAANTGELFF. As DNA, the CDR3 is TGTGCCAGCAGCCGCGTCCTAGCGGCGAACACCGGGGAGCTGTTTTTT.

The V gene is TRBV29-1, the J gene TRBJ1-1, with D uncertain. The CDR3 sequence is 13 residues long. Looked up from germline, CDR1 is SQVTM and CDR2 is ANQGSEA. V was shortened by 5 bases and J by 3 bases, with 13 bases between the two germline ends. The CDR3 region has the DNA TGCAGCGTTTTCTGGGCTACGGACACTGAAGCTTTCTTT. Its protein product is CSVFWATDTEAFF.

V is TRBV5-1 and J is TRBJ2-3; a weak D match, TRBD1 (6 bases). This CDR3 is built from 15 residues. The germline V gene has CDR1 SGHRS and CDR2 YFSETQ. With 2 bases removed from V and 6 bases from J, the gap between germline ends came to 16 bases. CDR3 in DNA: TGCGCCAGCAGCTTACAGGGTGGCGTGGGTGATACGCAGTATTTT. Residues: CASSLQGGVGDTQYF.

The chain couples TRBV7-3 to TRBJ2-5; D uncertain. Between the trimmed V and J ends, which lost 0 bases and 9 bases, there was a span of 11 bases. The V gene's germline CDR1 is SGHTA and CDR2 FQGTGA. This CDR3 spans 13 amino acids. The CDR3 region has the DNA TGTGCCAGCAGCTTAACCAGTACAGCCTCCCAGTACTTC. It is translated as CASSLTSTASQYF.

CDR3 residues: CASEGGKGYGYTF. For the CDR3, the DNA is TGTGCCAGCGAAGGAGGGAAGGGGTATGGCTACACCTTC. This chain joins TRBV28 and TRBJ1-2, with D perhaps matching TRBD1 (5 bases). Germline assignment: CDR1 MDHEN and CDR2 SYDVKM. There are 13 residues in the CDR3. V lost 8 bases, J lost 5 bases, and 15 bases lay in between.